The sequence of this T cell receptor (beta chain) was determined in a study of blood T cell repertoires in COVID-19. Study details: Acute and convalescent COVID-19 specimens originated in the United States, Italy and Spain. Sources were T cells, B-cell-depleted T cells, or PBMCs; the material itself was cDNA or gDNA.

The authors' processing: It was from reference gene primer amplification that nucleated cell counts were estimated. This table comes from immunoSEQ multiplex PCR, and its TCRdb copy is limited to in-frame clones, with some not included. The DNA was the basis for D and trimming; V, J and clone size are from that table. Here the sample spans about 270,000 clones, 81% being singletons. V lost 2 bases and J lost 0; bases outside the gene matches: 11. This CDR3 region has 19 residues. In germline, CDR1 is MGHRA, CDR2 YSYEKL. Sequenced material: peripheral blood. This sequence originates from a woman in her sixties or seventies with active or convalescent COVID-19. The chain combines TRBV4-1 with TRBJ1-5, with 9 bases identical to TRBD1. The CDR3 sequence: CASSQRTPGTGTSNQPQHF. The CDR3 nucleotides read TGCGCCAGCAGCCAACGGACGCCCGGGACAGGGACTAGCAATCAGCCCCAGCATTTT.